The clone carrying this TCR beta chain appeared a few times. The data derive from a study of blood T cell repertoires in COVID-19. Germline CDR1 reads MDHEN; CDR2 reads SYDVKM. This CDR3 has 13 amino acids. Trimming removed 8 bases from V and 6 bases from J; junction bases left unmatched: 10. Profiling relied on immunoSEQ multiplex PCR, and the TCRdb table lists in-frame clones only, not all of them. The sample includes 45,000 or so clones, around 75% of them seen just once. This receptor was taken from a man older than 75 with acute or convalescent COVID-19. The chain recombines TRBV28 with TRBJ2-7, with TRBD2 matching over 7 bases. The sample was peripheral blood. For the CDR3, the DNA is TGTGCCAGCTTCAAAAGGGAGGGTGGCGAGCAGTACTTC. Its translation is CASFKREGGEQYF.